The rows below give T cell receptor beta chains drawn from one sample of a study of T cell responses to AZD1222 COVID-19 vaccine. Generated by immunoSEQ multiplex PCR, the TCRdb table keeps only in-frame clones and is missing some. The listing contains more than 110,000 clones. Sequences were obtained from peripheral blood. The receptors stem from an adult in good health. CDR3s include the opening cysteine and the closing phenylalanine or tryptophan.

v_call cdr3_aa
TRBV19 CASRRLAGGPQEQFF
TRBV11-3 CASTHDSGANVLTF
TRBV23-1 CAGPGGLGGTEAFF
TRBV7-8 CASRPDRGFPNTEAFF
TRBV30 CAWSHLTGTANQPQHF
TRBV7-9 CASSLVLGGTEAFF
TRBV4-1 CASSQDAVGGEQFF
TRBV3-1/TRBV3-2 CASSQRLVETLNTGELFF
TRBV5-1 CASSPQGPPTEAFF
TRBV18 CASSSIRGVQETQYF
TRBV2 CASSEFGAGETQYF
TRBV6-6 CASSYELAGEYEQYF
TRBV11-2 CASSLQGAQIYGYTF
TRBV6-5 CASKSAQRALTEAFF
TRBV4-1 CASSQDPGGVTEAFF
TRBV5-8 CASSFSGTGYHEQFF
TRBV6-5 CASSQNRAGANVLTF
TRBV30 CAWSVVVDRGRGETQYF
TRBV3-1/TRBV3-2 CASSQVTGLVQFF
TRBV11-2 CASSAGGDYGYTF
TRBV5-8 CASSFRDRKTYGYTF
TRBV28 CASSLNDNYGYTF
TRBV7-2 CASSLVRLAGGNEQFF
TRBV19 CAISPGGAFGTEAFF
TRBV14 CASSPGWGANEKLFF
TRBV19 CASRKHSQVTTEAFF
TRBV5-8 CASSGQGTEAFF
TRBV6-2/TRBV6-3 CASSWGYGYTF
TRBV30 CAWRGWTGTEAFF
TRBV28 CASSLWNLRGAPFGNTIYF
TRBV2 CASRATVDQPQHF
TRBV7-8 CASSLDYEQYF
TRBV7-2 CASSIPQRANTIYF
TRBV2 CASSEIGLDYGYTF
TRBV11-3 CASATGRANTEAFF
TRBV14 CASSRGTVNYGYTF